The T cell receptor (beta chain) under discussion was sequenced for a study of T cells in Graves' hyperthyroidism and ophthalmopathy. Study observations and caveats: It was a median approximately six months before onset that the model predicted ophthalmopathy.

Amplification of TCR beta CDR3 regions was performed using RNA transcripts as template. TCR CDR3 underwent first-round RT-PCR with the HTBI primer set. In TCRdb, the multiplex PCR reads were re-called with MiXCR into one record per CDR3 protein. The sample lists a few hundred thousand distinct CDR3 sequences; about 14% were seen once. The germline gives CDR1 DFQATT, CDR2 SNEGSKA (reference sequence). The V and J ends lost 3 bases and 6 bases, in that order; junction bases with no gene match: 7. This CDR3 is 13 amino acids long. 10 ml fresh peripheral blood yielded the PBMCs. This clonotype was seen at least ten times. Its antigen is not identified.

Input material: blood. The source is a woman aged 30 to 39 with Graves' ophthalmopathy. The gene calls are TRBV20-1 and TRBJ2-7, with 8 bases lining up with TRBD1. In DNA, the CDR3 is TGCAGTGCTAGGGCGCAGGGGGCTGGCGAGCAGTACTTC. Amino acid sequence: CSARAQGAGEQYF.